The T cell receptor beta chain under discussion was sequenced for a study of T-cell reconstitution after alpha-beta-depleted transplantation in children. This clonotype was seen ten or more times. The antigen remains undetermined. The study, taken as a whole, reports: Reportedly, only several hundred clones from non-depleted graft cells drove alpha-beta T-cell counts at about two months. After one year, T-cell counts and TCRbeta diversity mostly came from new T cells.

The TCRbeta library was prepared with unique molecular identifiers. TCRdb redid the calling of the PCR reads with MiXCR, one entry per CDR3 protein. This table has some 200,000 distinct CDR3 sequences, 5.5% to 7% appearing once. The receptor's source is a boy younger than 10 with acute lymphoblastic leukemia, due to receive a stem cell transplant. This specimen consisted of PBMCs, obtained before TCRalphabeta/CD19-depleted stem cell transplant.

The CDR3 region is CASSQDLSGGRKNQPQHF. The CDR3 DNA is TGTGCCAGCAGCCAAGACCTATCAGGGGGGAGGAAGAATCAGCCCCAGCATTTT. J is TRBJ1-5 and V is TRBV4-2, with 7 bases matching TRBD1. The CDR3 is made up of 18 amino acids. With 0 bases clipped from V and 4 bases from J, the junction kept 12 bases outside the gene matches. CDR1 LGHNA and CDR2 YNFKEQ come from the germline V gene.